This record concerns one T cell receptor beta chain sequence. Antigen unknown. Primers covering all TCR V genes were used in emulsion RT-PCR on CD8+ T cells. Unpaired genes were suppressed by blocking oligonucleotides during a second nested PCR. TCRdb called the emulsion pairing reads again in MiXCR, with one record for every CDR3 protein. This table holds tens of thousands of distinct CDR3 sequences, 45% found once. Germline CDR1 SGHRS, CDR2 YFSETQ. The V end lost 4 bases, the J end lost 8 bases, and 18 bases lay between the germline ends. This CDR3 region has 14 residues. This sample is drawn from a study of T cell repertoires in breast cancer. Findings and caveats of the study: Tumor-involved sentinel nodes shared around 7.7% of TCRs with matched tumors, tumor-free nodes approximately 2%. Possibly tumor-specific: 15 to 20 TCR pairs in seven or more tumors, rare in control blood.

Material: CD8+ T cells. The sequence came from a pool of human donors with breast cancer or a healthy control (not recorded which). V gene TRBV5-1 combines with J gene TRBJ1-2; weak D call: TRBD1 (5 bases). CDR3 DNA sequence: TGCGCCAGCAGCCCTGGGGACGGCCTGTTAGGCTACACCTTC. Residues: CASSPGDGLLGYTF.